This TCR beta chain was sequenced for a study of control samples from healthy donors and cancer patients. The germline V gene has CDR1 SGHNT and CDR2 YYREEE (reference sequence). Trimming cost V 4 bases and J 1 base; bases outside gene matches: 6. This CDR3 comprises 15 residues. Sequenced by immunoSEQ multiplex PCR; TCRdb stores in-frame clones only, minus some. The profile shows about 69,000 clones, roughly 87% of them singletons. The chain carries TRBV5-4 and TRBJ2-3, with 7 bases lining up with TRBD1. The sample consisted of PBMCs. The source is a man in his 60s with colorectal cancer. This chain's CDR3 is CASSPGQLGTDTQYF. DNA of the CDR3: TGTGCCAGCAGCCCGGGACAGTTGGGCACAGATACGCAGTATTTT. The complete variable domain, with remaining parts taken from reference TRBV5-4 and TRBJ2-3, reads ETGVTQSPTHLIKTRGQQVTLRCSSQSGHNTVSWYQQALGQGPQFIFQYYREEENGRGNFPPRFSGLQFPNYSSELNVNALELDDSALYLCASSPGQLGTDTQYFGPGTRLTVL.